The clone carrying this TCR beta chain was seen a few times. Every participating donor contributed 8 to 10 milliliters of peripheral blood through a draw. The data were taken from a study of blood T cells in healthy people across ages. Then a second PCR, running about 7 to 11 cycles, was carried out with a sample-barcoded 5' primer and a J-beta primer mix. TCRdb re-called the 5' RACE reads through MiXCR, storing one row per CDR3 protein. The repertoire holds about 1.1 million distinct CDR3 sequences, with roughly two fifths as singletons. The sample taken for sequencing was blood. This TCR was recovered from a man younger than 35 in good health.

The CDR3 is CASSRGSAQANEQFF. The CDR3 DNA reads as TGCGCCAGCAGCCGAGGCTCAGCTCAGGCCAATGAGCAGTTCTTC. This chain connects TRBV4-3 to TRBJ2-1; D is unresolved. From germline, CDR1 is LGHNA and CDR2 YSLEER. V was clipped by 4 bases and J by 6 bases, with 16 bases between them. This CDR3 spans 15 amino acids.